This T cell receptor beta chain was observed in a study of blood T cell repertoires in COVID-19. About the research overall: Sites in the United States, Italy and Spain provided acute and convalescent COVID-19 samples. Sample material is recorded as cDNA or gDNA derived from T cells, B-cell-depleted T cells, or PBMCs.

Germline lookup yields CDR1 MNHEY and CDR2 SMNVEV (reference sequence). V lost 1 base to trimming and J lost 4 bases, with 10 bases between them. The CDR3 length is 15 residues. TCRdb's table, derived via immunoSEQ multiplex PCR, lists solely in-frame clones and lacks some. The sample holds 150,000 or so clones; over 80% are singletons and the top ten take roughly 6.1%. The chain uses TRBV27 and TRBJ2-2, with a tentative D call TRBD1 (5 bases). This receptor was obtained from an elderly man with acute or convalescent COVID-19. Sequenced sample: peripheral blood. DNA of the CDR3: TGTGCCAGCAGTTTATGGGGCATACCCACCGGGGAGCTGTTTTTT. Amino acid sequence: CASSLWGIPTGELFF.